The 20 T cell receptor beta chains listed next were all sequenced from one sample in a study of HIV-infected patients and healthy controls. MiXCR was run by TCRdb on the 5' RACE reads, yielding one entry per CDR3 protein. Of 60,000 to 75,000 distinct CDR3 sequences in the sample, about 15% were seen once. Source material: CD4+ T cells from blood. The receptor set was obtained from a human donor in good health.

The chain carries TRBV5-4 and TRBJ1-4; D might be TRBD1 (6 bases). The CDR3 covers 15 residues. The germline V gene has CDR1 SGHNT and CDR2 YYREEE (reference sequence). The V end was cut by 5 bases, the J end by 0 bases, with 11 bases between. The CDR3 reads CASSNRAATNEKLFF. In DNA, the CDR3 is TGTGCCAGCAGTAACAGGGCTGCAACTAATGAAAAACTGTTTTTT.

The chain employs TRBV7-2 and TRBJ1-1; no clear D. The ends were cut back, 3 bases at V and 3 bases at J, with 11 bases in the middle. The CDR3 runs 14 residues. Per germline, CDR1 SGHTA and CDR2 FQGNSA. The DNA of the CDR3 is TGTGCCAGCAGCTTGGTAAGAACAGACACTGAAGCTTTCTTT. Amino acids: CASSLVRTDTEAFF.

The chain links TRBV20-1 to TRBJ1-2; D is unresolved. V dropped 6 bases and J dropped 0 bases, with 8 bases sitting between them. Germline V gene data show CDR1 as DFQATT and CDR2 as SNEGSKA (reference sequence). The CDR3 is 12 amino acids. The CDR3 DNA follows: TGCAGTGCAAGCGGGCCTAACTATGGCTACACCTTC. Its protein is CSASGPNYGYTF.

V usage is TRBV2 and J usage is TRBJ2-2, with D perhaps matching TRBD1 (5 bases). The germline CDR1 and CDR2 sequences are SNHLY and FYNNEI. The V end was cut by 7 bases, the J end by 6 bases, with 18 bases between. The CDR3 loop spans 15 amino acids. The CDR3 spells CASIGAGVWAGELFF. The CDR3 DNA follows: TGTGCCAGCATTGGGGCTGGGGTCTGGGCCGGGGAGCTGTTTTTT.

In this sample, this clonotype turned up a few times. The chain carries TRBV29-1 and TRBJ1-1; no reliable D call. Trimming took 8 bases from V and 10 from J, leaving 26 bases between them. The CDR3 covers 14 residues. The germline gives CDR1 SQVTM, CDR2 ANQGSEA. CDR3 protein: CSPQRRPIFEGAFF. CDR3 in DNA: TGCAGCCCCCAGCGGCGACCGATCTTCGAGGGAGCTTTCTTT.

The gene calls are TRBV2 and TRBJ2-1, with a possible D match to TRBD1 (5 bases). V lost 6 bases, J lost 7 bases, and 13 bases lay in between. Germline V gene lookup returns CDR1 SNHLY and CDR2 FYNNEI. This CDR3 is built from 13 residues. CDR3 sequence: CASSATGRNEQFF. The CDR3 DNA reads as TGTGCCAGCAGCGCCACAGGAAGGAATGAGCAGTTCTTC.

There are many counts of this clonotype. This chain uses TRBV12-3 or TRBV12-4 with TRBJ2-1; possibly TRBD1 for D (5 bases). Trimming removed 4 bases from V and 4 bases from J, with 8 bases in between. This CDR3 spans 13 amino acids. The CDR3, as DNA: TGTGCCAGCAGTTGGGGCGATTACAATGAGCAGTTCTTC. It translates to CASSWGDYNEQFF.

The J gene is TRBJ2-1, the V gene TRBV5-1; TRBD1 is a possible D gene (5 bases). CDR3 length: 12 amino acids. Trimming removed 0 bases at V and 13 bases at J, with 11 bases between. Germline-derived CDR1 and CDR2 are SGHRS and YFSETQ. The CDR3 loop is CASSLELRAQFF. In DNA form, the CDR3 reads TGCGCCAGCAGCTTGGAACTCAGGGCCCAGTTCTTC.

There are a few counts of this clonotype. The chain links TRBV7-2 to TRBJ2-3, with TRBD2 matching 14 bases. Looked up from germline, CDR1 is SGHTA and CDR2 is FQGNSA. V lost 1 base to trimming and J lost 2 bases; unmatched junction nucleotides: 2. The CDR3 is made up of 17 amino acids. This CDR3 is CASSLGLAGGSTDTQYF. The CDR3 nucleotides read TGTGCCAGCAGCTTAGGACTAGCGGGGGGGTCCACAGATACGCAGTATTTT.

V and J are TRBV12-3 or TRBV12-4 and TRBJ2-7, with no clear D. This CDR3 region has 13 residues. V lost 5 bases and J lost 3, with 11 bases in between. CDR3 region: CASSPETDYEQYF. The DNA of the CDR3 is TGTGCCAGCAGTCCCGAGACTGACTACGAGCAGTACTTC.

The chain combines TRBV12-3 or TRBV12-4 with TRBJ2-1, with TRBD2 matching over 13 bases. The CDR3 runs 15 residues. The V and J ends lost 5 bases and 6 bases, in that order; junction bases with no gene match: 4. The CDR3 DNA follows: TGTGCCAGCAGTGCACTAGCGGGAGGGGGCAATGAGCAGTTCTTC. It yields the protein CASSALAGGGNEQFF.

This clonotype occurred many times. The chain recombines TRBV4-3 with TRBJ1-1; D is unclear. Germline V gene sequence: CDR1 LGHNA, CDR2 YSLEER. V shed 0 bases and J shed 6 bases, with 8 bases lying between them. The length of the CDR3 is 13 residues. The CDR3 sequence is CASSQDLGSEAFF. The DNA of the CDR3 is TGCGCCAGCAGCCAAGATCTGGGGTCTGAAGCTTTCTTT.

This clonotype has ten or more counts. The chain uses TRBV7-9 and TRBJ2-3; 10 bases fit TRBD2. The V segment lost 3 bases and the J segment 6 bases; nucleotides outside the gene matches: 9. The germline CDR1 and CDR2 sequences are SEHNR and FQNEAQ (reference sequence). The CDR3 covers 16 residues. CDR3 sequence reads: CASSLLAGAQGDTQYF. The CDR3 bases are TGTGCCAGCAGCTTGCTAGCGGGGGCCCAAGGGGATACGCAGTATTTT.

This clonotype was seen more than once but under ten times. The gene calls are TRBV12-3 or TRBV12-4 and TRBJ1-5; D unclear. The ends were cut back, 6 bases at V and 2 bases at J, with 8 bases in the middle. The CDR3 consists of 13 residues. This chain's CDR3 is CASSIQGNQPQHF. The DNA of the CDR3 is TGTGCCAGCAGCATTCAGGGCAATCAGCCCCAGCATTTT.

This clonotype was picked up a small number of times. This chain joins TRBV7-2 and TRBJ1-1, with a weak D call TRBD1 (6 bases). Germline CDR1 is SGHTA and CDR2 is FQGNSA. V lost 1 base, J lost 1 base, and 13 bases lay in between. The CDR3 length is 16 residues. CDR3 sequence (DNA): TGTGCCAGCAGCTTAGTGGCGGGACACGGGAACACTGAAGCTTTCTTT. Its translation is CASSLVAGHGNTEAFF.

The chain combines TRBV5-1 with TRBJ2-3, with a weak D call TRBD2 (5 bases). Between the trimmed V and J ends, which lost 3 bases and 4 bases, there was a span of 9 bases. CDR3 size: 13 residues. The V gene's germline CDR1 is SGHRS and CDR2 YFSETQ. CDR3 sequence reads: CASSSGGPDTQYF. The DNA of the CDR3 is TGCGCCAGCAGCTCTGGAGGCCCAGATACGCAGTATTTT. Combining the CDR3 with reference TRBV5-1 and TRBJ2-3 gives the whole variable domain KAGVTQTPRYLIKTRGQQVTLSCSPISGHRSVSWYQQTPGQGLQFLFEYFSETQRNKGNFPGRFSGRQFSNSRSEMNVSTLELGDSALYLCASSSGGPDTQYFGPGTRLTVL.

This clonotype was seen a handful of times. The CDR3 coding sequence is TGTGCCAGCAGCTCAGAGACGCTCCTGTACGAGCAGTACTTC. It translates to CASSSETLLYEQYF. The genes are TRBV7-9 and TRBJ2-7; D uncertain. With 4 bases removed from V and 4 bases from J, the gap between germline ends came to 14 bases. The CDR3 runs to 14 residues. Germline loops: CDR1 SEHNR, CDR2 FQNEAQ (reference sequence).

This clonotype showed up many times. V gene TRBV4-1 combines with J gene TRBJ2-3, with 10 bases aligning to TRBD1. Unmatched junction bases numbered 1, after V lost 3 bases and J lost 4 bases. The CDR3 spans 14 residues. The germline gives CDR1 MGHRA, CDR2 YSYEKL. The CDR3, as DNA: TGCGCCAGCAGCCAGACAGGGGGCCCAGATACGCAGTATTTT. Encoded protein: CASSQTGGPDTQYF.

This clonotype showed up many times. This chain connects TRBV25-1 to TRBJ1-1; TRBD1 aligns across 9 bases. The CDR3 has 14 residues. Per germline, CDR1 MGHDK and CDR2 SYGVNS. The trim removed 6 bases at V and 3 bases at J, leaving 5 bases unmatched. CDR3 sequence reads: CASRNRGLDTEAFF. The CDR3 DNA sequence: TGTGCCAGCAGAAACAGGGGGCTAGACACTGAAGCTTTCTTT. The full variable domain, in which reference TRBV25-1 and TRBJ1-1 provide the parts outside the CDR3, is EADIYQTPRYLVIGTGKKITLECSQTMGHDKMYWYQQDPGMELHLIHYSYGVNSTEKGDLSSESTVSRIRTEHFPLTLESARPSHTSQYLCASRNRGLDTEAFFGQGTRLTVV.

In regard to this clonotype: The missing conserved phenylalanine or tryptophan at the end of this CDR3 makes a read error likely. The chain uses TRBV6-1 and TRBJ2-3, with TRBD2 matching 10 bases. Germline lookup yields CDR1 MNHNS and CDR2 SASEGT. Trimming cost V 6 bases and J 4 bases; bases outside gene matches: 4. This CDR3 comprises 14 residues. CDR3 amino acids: CASRRAGGPDTQYL. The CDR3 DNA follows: TGTGCCAGCAGGCGAGCGGGAGGGCCAGATACGCAGTATTTG.